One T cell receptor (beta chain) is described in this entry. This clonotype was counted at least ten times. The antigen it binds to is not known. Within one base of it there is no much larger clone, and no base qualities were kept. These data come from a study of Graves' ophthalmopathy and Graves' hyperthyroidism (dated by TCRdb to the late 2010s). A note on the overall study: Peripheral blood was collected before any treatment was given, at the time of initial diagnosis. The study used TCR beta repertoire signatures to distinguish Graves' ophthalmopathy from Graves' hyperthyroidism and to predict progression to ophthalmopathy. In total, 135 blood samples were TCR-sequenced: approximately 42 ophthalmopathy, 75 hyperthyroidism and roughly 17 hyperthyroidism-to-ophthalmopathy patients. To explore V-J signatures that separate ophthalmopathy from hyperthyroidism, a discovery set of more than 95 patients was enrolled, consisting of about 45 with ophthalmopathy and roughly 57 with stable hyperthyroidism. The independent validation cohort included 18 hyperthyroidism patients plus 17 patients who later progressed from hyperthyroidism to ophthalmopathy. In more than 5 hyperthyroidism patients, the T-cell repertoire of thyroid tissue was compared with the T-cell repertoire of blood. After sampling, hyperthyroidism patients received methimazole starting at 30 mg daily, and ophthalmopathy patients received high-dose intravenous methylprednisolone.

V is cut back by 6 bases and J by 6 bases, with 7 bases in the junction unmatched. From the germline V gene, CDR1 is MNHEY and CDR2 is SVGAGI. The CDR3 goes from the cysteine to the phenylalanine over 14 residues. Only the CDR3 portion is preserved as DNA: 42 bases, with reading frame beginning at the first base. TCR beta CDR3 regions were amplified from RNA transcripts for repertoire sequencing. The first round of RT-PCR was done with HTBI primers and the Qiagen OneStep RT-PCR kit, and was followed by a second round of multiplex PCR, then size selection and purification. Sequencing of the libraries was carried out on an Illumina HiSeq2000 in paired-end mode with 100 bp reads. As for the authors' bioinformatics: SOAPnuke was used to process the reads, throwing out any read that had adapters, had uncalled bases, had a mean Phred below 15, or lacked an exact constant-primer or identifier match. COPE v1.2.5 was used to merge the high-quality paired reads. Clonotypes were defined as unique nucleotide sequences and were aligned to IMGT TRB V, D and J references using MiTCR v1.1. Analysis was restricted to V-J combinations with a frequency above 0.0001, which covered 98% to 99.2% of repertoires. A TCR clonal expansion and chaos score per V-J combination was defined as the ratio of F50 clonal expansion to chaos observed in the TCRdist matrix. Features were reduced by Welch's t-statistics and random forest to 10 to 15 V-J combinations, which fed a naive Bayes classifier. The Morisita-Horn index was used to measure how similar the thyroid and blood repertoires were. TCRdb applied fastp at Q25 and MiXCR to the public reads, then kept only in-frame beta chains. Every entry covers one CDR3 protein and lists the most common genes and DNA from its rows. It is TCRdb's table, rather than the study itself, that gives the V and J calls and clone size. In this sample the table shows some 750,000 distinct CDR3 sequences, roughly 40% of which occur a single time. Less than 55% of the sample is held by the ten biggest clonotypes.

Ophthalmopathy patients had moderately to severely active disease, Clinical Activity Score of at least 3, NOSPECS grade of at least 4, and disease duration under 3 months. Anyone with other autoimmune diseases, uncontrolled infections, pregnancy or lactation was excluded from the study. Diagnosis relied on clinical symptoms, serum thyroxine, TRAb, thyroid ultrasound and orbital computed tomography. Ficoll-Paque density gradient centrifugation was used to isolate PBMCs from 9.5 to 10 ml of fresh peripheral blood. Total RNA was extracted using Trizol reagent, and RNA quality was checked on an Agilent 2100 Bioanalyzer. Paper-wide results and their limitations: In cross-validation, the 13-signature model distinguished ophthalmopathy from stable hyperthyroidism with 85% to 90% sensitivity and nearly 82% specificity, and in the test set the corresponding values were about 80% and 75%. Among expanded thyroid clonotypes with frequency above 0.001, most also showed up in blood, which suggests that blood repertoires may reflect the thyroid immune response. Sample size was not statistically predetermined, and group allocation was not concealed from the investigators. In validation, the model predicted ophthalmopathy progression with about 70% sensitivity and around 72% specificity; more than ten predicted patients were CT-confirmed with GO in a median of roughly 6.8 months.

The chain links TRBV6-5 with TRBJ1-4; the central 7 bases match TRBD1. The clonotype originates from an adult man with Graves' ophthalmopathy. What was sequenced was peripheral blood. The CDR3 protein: CASRQGGGDEKLFF. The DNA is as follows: TGTGCCAGCAGACAAGGGGGCGGTGATGAAAAACTGTTTTTT.